The clone carrying this T cell receptor beta chain was detected a few times. Its antigen remains unknown. This sample was taken from a study of blood T cells in healthy people across ages. Points from the study as a whole: Relative to aged donors, long-lived donors carried more naive CD4+ cells and displayed higher diversity.

The authors ran a second PCR of about 6 to 11 cycles using a sample-barcoded 5' primer and a J-beta primer mix. A single record per CDR3 protein comes from TCRdb applying MiXCR to the 5' RACE reads. The sample holds approximately 800,000 distinct CDR3 sequences; approximately 53% are singletons and the top ten take approximately 24%. This CDR3 region has 13 residues. Germline V gene sequence: CDR1 DFQATT, CDR2 SNEGSKA (reference sequence). Trimming removed 6 bases from V and 6 bases from J, with 15 bases in between. The receptor's source is a man between 35 and 55 years old in good health. The sequenced sample was blood. This chain links TRBV20-1 with TRBJ1-5, with TRBD1 as a possible D gene (5 bases). The CDR3 region has the DNA TGCAGTGCAAGGTGGGGGGTCAGTCAGCCCCAGCATTTT. It specifies CSARWGVSQPQHF.